This record concerns one T cell receptor (beta chain) sequence. The antigen is unknown. In the ViraFEST assay, antigen-specific CD4+ clonotypes were identified by expansion after peptide-pool stimulation. The authors isolated CD4+ T cells after around nine days of culture. In the cultures, half the medium was exchanged for IL-2 medium on days 3 and 7. The data originate from a study of vaccination effects on CD4 cells after COVID-19. Method: immunoSEQ multiplex PCR; TCRdb's copy keeps in-frame clones and lacks some. The table shows about 79,000 clones, with roughly 74% occurring only once. The study, taken as a whole, reports: Clonal contraction was marked in infection- and vaccine-induced clones late after vaccination. Only a few convalescent patients and no early post-infection timepoints featured in the study.

V was pared by 4 bases and J by 2 bases, with 12 bases between. The CDR3 spans 15 residues. The germline V gene has CDR1 MGHDK and CDR2 SYGVNS. The sequence was obtained from a human donor who received a COVID-19 vaccine. The sequenced sample was CD4+ T cells from PBMCs cultured with HCoV-229E spike peptides, obtained before COVID-19 vaccination. This sequence joins TRBV25-1 and TRBJ2-1, with a tentative D call TRBD1 (5 bases). CDR3 sequence (DNA): TGTGCCAGCAGTGCGCTCCAGGGTCCCTACAATGAGCAGTTCTTC. Translating it yields CASSALQGPYNEQFF.